Each of the 14 T cell receptor beta chains below was sequenced from the same sample in a study of identical twins. TCRdb used MiXCR to reprocess the 5' RACE reads, holding one entry per CDR3 protein. The table lists a few hundred thousand distinct CDR3 sequences, under 20% of them singletons, with 12% in the top ten. Sequencing input: naive T cells sorted from blood. The receptors stem from a man aged 45-60 years in good health.

The sample holds a few counts of this clonotype. The V and J genes are TRBV5-1 and TRBJ1-6, with 8 bases aligning to TRBD1. The CDR3 spans 14 residues. Germline V lookup: CDR1 SGHRS, CDR2 YFSETQ. Trimming took 5 bases from V and 11 from J; bases not matched to a gene: 9. CDR3 residues: CASSSTGQGPPLHF. The CDR3, as DNA: TGCGCCAGCAGTTCAACCGGACAGGGTCCACCCCTCCACTTT. Looking up the rest from reference TRBV5-1 and TRBJ1-6 gives the full variable domain: KAGVTQTPRYLIKTRGQQVTLSCSPISGHRSVSWYQQTPGQGLQFLFEYFSETQRNKGNFPGRFSGRQFSNSRSEMNVSTLELGDSALYLCASSSTGQGPPLHFGNGTRLTVT.

V usage is TRBV28 and J usage is TRBJ2-7, with a possible D match to TRBD1 (6 bases). This CDR3 spans 14 amino acids. CDR1 and CDR2 (germline): MDHEN, SYDVKM. Trimming shortened V by 5 bases and J by 0 bases, and 11 bases separated the two germline ends. CDR3 loop: CASSEVGGSYEQYF. The CDR3 coding sequence is TGTGCCAGCAGTGAAGTAGGGGGCTCCTACGAGCAGTACTTC.

Only a few counts were recorded for this clonotype. V and J are TRBV11-1 and TRBJ2-2; a weak D match, TRBD1 (6 bases). The CDR3 spans 13 residues. Germline V lookup: CDR1 SGHAT, CDR2 FQDESV (reference sequence). Trimming left V 5 bases short and J 7 bases short, with 11 bases between. The CDR3 loop reads CASSPQGIGELFF. In DNA, the CDR3 is TGTGCCAGCAGCCCTCAGGGGATCGGGGAGCTGTTTTTT.

The genes are TRBV19 and TRBJ2-1; D tentatively reads TRBD1 or TRBD2 (5 bases each). Germline V gene data show CDR1 as LNHDA and CDR2 as SQIVND (reference sequence). V lost 0 bases to trimming and J lost 1 base, with 16 bases between them. The CDR3 length is 18 residues. CDR3: CASSIDRLGEWSYNEQFF. The CDR3 DNA reads as TGTGCCAGTAGTATAGATCGTTTGGGGGAATGGTCCTACAATGAGCAGTTCTTC.

The V and J genes are TRBV11-2 and TRBJ2-7, with D maybe TRBD2 (6 bases). Germline V gene lookup returns CDR1 SGHAT and CDR2 FQNNGV. The CDR3 covers 18 residues. V shed 5 bases and J shed 4 bases, with 27 bases lying between them. CDR3 loop: CASSTGPRVGRRGYEQYF. The CDR3 DNA reads TGTGCCAGCAGCACGGGGCCAAGGGTCGGGCGTCGGGGGTACGAGCAGTACTTC.

This clonotype showed up just a few times. This rearrangement joins TRBV6-5 to TRBJ1-6; 8 nucleotides match TRBD1. Germline V gene lookup returns CDR1 MNHEY and CDR2 SVGAGI. J lost 6 bases, V lost 0 bases, and 4 bases had no gene match. This CDR3 is built from 16 residues. CDR3 DNA sequence: TGTGCCAGCAGTTACTCCACAGGGGGGTTTAATTCACCCCTCCACTTT. Its translation: CASSYSTGGFNSPLHF.

Written as DNA, the CDR3 is TGTGCCAGCAGAAAAGCCATCGGGCAGGGTACTAACTATGGCTACACCTTC. Translation gives CASRKAIGQGTNYGYTF. This chain connects TRBV28 to TRBJ1-2; perhaps TRBD1 as D (5 bases). The CDR3 has 17 amino acids. CDR1 and CDR2 from the germline V gene are MDHEN and SYDVKM. Between the trimmed V and J ends, which lost 6 bases and 0 bases, there was a span of 20 bases.

This clonotype was counted many times. This chain joins TRBV6-5 and TRBJ2-7; 12 bases fit TRBD2. Trimming took 0 bases from V and 6 from J; bases not matched to a gene: 9. Germline assignment: CDR1 MNHEY and CDR2 SVGAGI. The CDR3 runs to 17 residues. The CDR3 sequence is CASSYSKLAGGTSEQYF. CDR3 sequence (DNA): TGTGCCAGCAGTTACTCAAAACTAGCGGGAGGCACGAGCGAGCAGTACTTC.

This clonotype has more than one count but fewer than ten. The V and J genes are TRBV28 and TRBJ2-3, with D tentatively TRBD1 or TRBD2 (6 bases each). This CDR3 contains 15 residues. The germline V gene has CDR1 MDHEN and CDR2 SYDVKM. Trimming stripped 2 bases from V and 1 base from J, with 10 bases between. The CDR3 is CASSLRGRGTDTQYF. For the CDR3, the DNA is TGTGCCAGCAGTTTACGGGGGCGGGGCACAGATACGCAGTATTTT.

Here the CDR3 DNA reads TGTGCCAGCAGTGAAGGTGGAAGGGACAGAGAGACCCAGTACTTC. As protein: CASSEGGRDRETQYF. The chain employs TRBV25-1 and TRBJ2-5; 7 positions match TRBD1. Germline V lookup: CDR1 MGHDK, CDR2 SYGVNS. The V and J ends lost 2 bases and 4 bases, in that order; junction bases with no gene match: 7. The CDR3 has 15 amino acids.

This clonotype was recorded at least ten times. This chain uses TRBV24-1 with TRBJ2-7; the match to TRBD1 covers 7 bases. The CDR3 is 17 residues long. Trimming removed 3 bases from V and 2 bases from J; junction bases left unmatched: 12. Germline CDR1 and CDR2: KGHDR and SFDVKD. CDR3 sequence (DNA): TGTGCCACCAGTGATCCCATCAAGGGACAGCCACCCTACGAGCAGTACTTC. Protein product: CATSDPIKGQPPYEQYF.

The chain joins TRBV7-8 to TRBJ2-1, with TRBD2 matching 13 bases. V shed 5 bases, J shed 5 bases, and the junction held 9 bases outside the gene matches. CDR1 and CDR2 from the germline V gene are SGHVS and FQNEAQ. The CDR3 length is 17 residues. In DNA, the CDR3 is TGTGCCAGCAGCCCATCGGTACTAGCGGGAGGGAACAATGAGCAGTTCTTC. Translation: CASSPSVLAGGNNEQFF.

This rearrangement joins TRBV7-8 to TRBJ2-1, with 9 nucleotides matching TRBD2. The CDR3 runs 17 residues. The germline gives CDR1 SGHVS, CDR2 FQNEAQ. Losses at the gene ends were 2 bases for V and 2 bases for J; bases not matched to a gene: 7. The CDR3 protein is CASSLSLASGAYNEQFF. The DNA of the CDR3 is TGTGCCAGCAGCTTAAGTTTGGCTAGCGGGGCCTACAATGAGCAGTTCTTC.

This clonotype was counted only a few times. The rearrangement links TRBV12-3 or TRBV12-4 to TRBJ2-1; TRBD1 matches 9 bases. With 6 bases clipped from V and 8 bases from J, the junction kept 5 bases outside the gene matches. The CDR3 runs 13 residues. The CDR3 spells CASSRTGVDEQFF. The CDR3 DNA reads TGTGCCAGCAGCCGGACAGGGGTTGATGAGCAGTTCTTC.